This TCR beta chain came from a study of molecular identifiers for immune sequencing clone quantification. TCRdb re-derived calls from the PCR reads in MiXCR, one entry per CDR3 protein. Counted here are fewer than 350,000 distinct CDR3 sequences, about 22% occurring once; the ten biggest clones make up roughly 0.7%. This clonotype was counted many times. Germline loops: CDR1 MNHEY, CDR2 SMNVEV (reference sequence). CDR3 size: 15 residues. V lost 2 bases to trimming and J lost 5 bases, with 13 bases between them. V usage is TRBV27 and J usage is TRBJ1-5, with a tentative D call TRBD1 (5 bases). The receptor's source is a human donor in good health. Some libraries in this study had Jurkat cell RNA spiked in. The sequenced sample consisted of naive CD8+ T cells from blood, with Jurkat cell RNA spiked in. The sample's subset: FACS-sorted CD8+CD4-CCR7+CD45RA+ naive T cells. CDR3 bases: TGTGCCAGCAGTTTAGTAGGCAGGGAGGATCAGCCCCAGCATTTT. The encoded protein is CASSLVGREDQPQHF.